This TCR beta chain is from a study of OX40 agonist ivuxolimab in advanced cancers. For the study at large: Patients undergoing dose escalation presented with hepatocellular carcinoma, melanoma, renal cell or head and neck cancer.

Drawing of blood for sampling happened at baseline, at cycle 4 day 1, and at cycle 7 day 1. Clones were sequenced by immunoSEQ multiplex PCR, and TCRdb holds only the in-frame ones, with some missing. The table has around 80,000 clones, around 88% seen once. Study conclusions and caveats: CD8+ T cells were the subset that, on average, had more expanded clones than CD4+.

The V gene's germline CDR1 is ENHRY and CDR2 SYGVKD. The CDR3 runs to 11 residues. The V end lost 6 bases, the J end lost 15 bases, and 15 bases lay between the germline ends. Points on this clone: Its antigen is unknown.

The chain uses TRBV10-3 and TRBJ2-1; a possible D gene is TRBD2 (6 bases). The material was CD4+ or CD8+ T cells sorted from blood, obtained in a trial of the OX40 agonist ivuxolimab. The source of this sequence is an adult with an advanced solid tumor such as melanoma, head and neck, liver or kidney cancer. As DNA, the CDR3 is TGTGCCATCAGCGAGGGACTCCATCCGTTCTTC. Translating gives CAISEGLHPFF.